The clone carrying this T cell receptor (beta chain) was recorded only once. Deletions cut 3 bases from V and 4 bases from J, with 16 bases between. The germline CDR1 and CDR2 sequences are SGHTA and FQGTGA. This CDR3 spans 16 amino acids. TCR beta VDJ and CDR3 profiles were obtained from a genomic DNA template. TCRdb reprocessed the reads with MiXCR, giving one entry per CDR3 protein. This sample has some 200,000 distinct CDR3 sequences, with approximately 60% found just once. This entry comes from a study of CD8+CD57+ T cells in acquired aplastic anemia. The chain is built from TRBV7-3 and TRBJ2-1; possible D gene TRBD1, 5 bases. The sample consisted of sorted CD4+, CD8+, or CD8+CD57+ T cells (not recorded which) from PBMCs. The clonotype originates from a human donor in good health. CDR3 amino acids: CASSFTGAVDYNEQFF. DNA of the CDR3: TGTGCCAGCAGCTTTACAGGAGCTGTTGATTACAATGAGCAGTTCTTC.